These T cell receptor beta chains were read from a single sample in a study of response to subunit inactivated influenza vaccine. TCRdb independently ran MiXCR on the RT-PCR reads; one entry per CDR3 protein. The sample contains a few hundred thousand distinct CDR3 sequences, 10% to 11% of which appear only once. The sample consisted of PBMCs from blood, taken more than 35 days after vaccination. Every receptor here comes from a man in his forties or fifties who received an inactivated influenza vaccine. The CDR3 runs from the conserved cysteine through the conserved F or W. D genes are given only for firm matches. Clone size appears in some rows only: once, few, many, or a class for an expanded clone.

abundance: many
j_gene: TRBJ2-1
v_gene: TRBV11-1
d_gene: TRBD2
CDR3nt: TGTGCCAGCAGCCCTCTAGTCCGACTAGCGGGAGCTTCTGATGAGCAGTTCTTC
CDR3aa: CASSPLVRLAGASDEQFF

abundance: NA
j_gene: TRBJ2-3
v_gene: TRBV24-1
d_gene: TRBD2
CDR3nt: TGTGCCACCAGTGAGCGACTAGCGTTCGGCACAGATACGCAGTATTTT
CDR3aa: CATSERLAFGTDTQYF

abundance: NA
j_gene: TRBJ2-5
v_gene: TRBV20-1
d_gene: TRBD1
CDR3nt: TGCAGTGCTATTTCCAGGACAGGACCCGCGGCCCAGTACTTC
CDR3aa: CSAISRTGPAAQYF

abundance: NA
j_gene: TRBJ2-3
v_gene: TRBV20-1
d_gene: NA
CDR3nt: TGCAGTGCTAGACCGGACCGTCATTCTAGCACAGATACGCAGTATTTT
CDR3aa: CSARPDRHSSTDTQYF

abundance: few
j_gene: TRBJ2-1
v_gene: TRBV20-1
d_gene: TRBD2
CDR3nt: TGCGGGGGGACTAGCGGGAACCACAATGAGCAGTTCTTC
CDR3aa: CGGTSGNHNEQFF

abundance: many
j_gene: TRBJ2-1
v_gene: TRBV6-2/TRBV6-3
d_gene: TRBD2
CDR3nt: TGTGCCAGCAGCCAACCAGGCGGGAGGTACAATGAGCAGTTCTTC
CDR3aa: CASSQPGGRYNEQFF

abundance: NA
j_gene: TRBJ1-2
v_gene: TRBV2
d_gene: NA
CDR3nt: TGTGCCAGCAGTGATATGGTTAACTATGGCTACACCTTC
CDR3aa: CASSDMVNYGYTF

abundance: NA
j_gene: TRBJ2-7
v_gene: TRBV20-1
d_gene: TRBD1
CDR3nt: TGCAGTGCTAGGAGCCCGAGGACAGGCACCTACGAGCAGTACTTC
CDR3aa: CSARSPRTGTYEQYF

abundance: few
j_gene: TRBJ2-1
v_gene: TRBV6-5
d_gene: TRBD1
CDR3nt: TGTGCCAGCAGTTACGGGGGGACAGGGGTCAATGAGCAGTTCTTC
CDR3aa: CASSYGGTGVNEQFF

abundance: many
j_gene: TRBJ2-1
v_gene: TRBV7-2
d_gene: NA
CDR3nt: TGTGCCAGCAGCCGATCTGATAGGGATTGGCAGTTCTTC
CDR3aa: CASSRSDRDWQFF

abundance: NA
j_gene: TRBJ2-1
v_gene: TRBV20-1
d_gene: TRBD2
CDR3nt: TGCAGTGCCCCGGTCCCTAGCGGCTCTTCCTACAATGAGCAGTTCTTC
CDR3aa: CSAPVPSGSSYNEQFF

abundance: many
j_gene: TRBJ1-1
v_gene: TRBV20-1
d_gene: NA
CDR3nt: TGCAGTGCCAGAACCCTTGGGGTGGGAGCTTTCTTT
CDR3aa: CSARTLGVGAFF

abundance: NA
j_gene: TRBJ1-6
v_gene: TRBV6-2/TRBV6-3
d_gene: TRBD1
CDR3nt: TGTGCCAGCAACCCGGACAGGGATAATTCACCCCTCCACTTT
CDR3aa: CASNPDRDNSPLHF

abundance: few
j_gene: TRBJ1-5
v_gene: TRBV6-2/TRBV6-3
d_gene: TRBD1
CDR3nt: TGTGCCAGCAGTTACGGGGACAGTACTGACCGGCGCCTCTCTCAGCCCCAGCATTTT
CDR3aa: CASSYGDSTDRRLSQPQHF

abundance: NA
j_gene: TRBJ2-7
v_gene: TRBV6-2/TRBV6-3
d_gene: TRBD1
CDR3nt: TGTGCCAGCAGCTCCCGGGGAAAGGGGGCAGAATACGAGCAGTACTTC
CDR3aa: CASSSRGKGAEYEQYF

abundance: few
j_gene: TRBJ1-6
v_gene: TRBV20-1
d_gene: TRBD1
CDR3nt: TGCAGTGCTAGAGATCCCACCAGGGGGTCTTATAATTCACCCCTCCACTTT
CDR3aa: CSARDPTRGSYNSPLHF

abundance: few
j_gene: TRBJ2-1
v_gene: TRBV12-3/TRBV12-4
d_gene: NA
CDR3nt: TGTGCCAGCAGATGGGCAGGCGGACCGGGCAATGAGCAGTTCTTC
CDR3aa: CASRWAGGPGNEQFF

abundance: NA
j_gene: TRBJ1-5
v_gene: TRBV21-1
d_gene: NA
CDR3nt: TGTGCCAGCAGCTCCCGGGACAGGGACAGGTATAGCAATCAGCCCCAGCATTTT
CDR3aa: CASSSRDRDRYSNQPQHF

abundance: NA
j_gene: TRBJ2-7
v_gene: TRBV27
d_gene: TRBD1
CDR3nt: TGTGCCAGCAGTTTTTCGGGACAGAGCTCCTACGAGCAGTACTTC
CDR3aa: CASSFSGQSSYEQYF

abundance: many
j_gene: TRBJ2-5
v_gene: TRBV29-1
d_gene: TRBD1
CDR3nt: TGCAGCGTTTGGACAGGCGCGGGAGAGACCCAGTACTTC
CDR3aa: CSVWTGAGETQYF

abundance: few
j_gene: TRBJ1-5
v_gene: TRBV3-1
d_gene: NA
CDR3nt: TGTGCCACCTTCCCCTCACTTTTCAATCAGCCCCAGCATTTT
CDR3aa: CATFPSLFNQPQHF

abundance: few
j_gene: TRBJ1-4
v_gene: TRBV12-3/TRBV12-4
d_gene: NA
CDR3nt: TGTGCCAGCAGTCCTGGACGAACAGGTGGTAATGAAAAACTGTTTTTT
CDR3aa: CASSPGRTGGNEKLFF

abundance: NA
j_gene: TRBJ1-3
v_gene: TRBV11-1
d_gene: NA
CDR3nt: TGTGCCAGCAGCTCCACCCGGACTGGAAACACCATATATTTT
CDR3aa: CASSSTRTGNTIYF

abundance: many
j_gene: TRBJ2-3
v_gene: TRBV7-2
d_gene: NA
CDR3nt: TGTGCCAGCAGCTTAGGGACTGCAGATACGCAGTATTTT
CDR3aa: CASSLGTADTQYF

abundance: many
j_gene: TRBJ2-1
v_gene: TRBV24-1
d_gene: NA
CDR3nt: TGTGCCACCAGTGATGCCTTTAGAAGGGGAAGTGACAATGAGCAGTTCTTC
CDR3aa: CATSDAFRRGSDNEQFF

abundance: few
j_gene: TRBJ2-7
v_gene: TRBV6-2/TRBV6-3
d_gene: NA
CDR3nt: TGTGCCAGCAGTTACTGGGACGGTCCCTACGAGCAGTACTTC
CDR3aa: CASSYWDGPYEQYF

abundance: NA
j_gene: TRBJ2-3
v_gene: TRBV5-2
d_gene: NA
CDR3nt: TGTGCCAGCAGCTTGACTAGTTCCCGTGCAGATACGCAGTATTTT
CDR3aa: CASSLTSSRADTQYF

abundance: many
j_gene: TRBJ2-1
v_gene: TRBV12-3/TRBV12-4
d_gene: TRBD1
CDR3nt: TGTGCCAGCAGCCTGGACAGGGGACAGTACAATGAGCAGTTCTTC
CDR3aa: CASSLDRGQYNEQFF

abundance: NA
j_gene: TRBJ2-5
v_gene: TRBV6-5
d_gene: NA
CDR3nt: TGTGCCGGCAGTTCCAGCTTACAGGGACTATCAGAGACCCAGTACTTC
CDR3aa: CAGSSSLQGLSETQYF

abundance: NA
j_gene: TRBJ2-7
v_gene: TRBV5-1
d_gene: NA
CDR3nt: TGCGCCAGCAGCTTGGCGGTCCAACCGGGGTACGAGCAGTACTTC
CDR3aa: CASSLAVQPGYEQYF

abundance: many
j_gene: TRBJ2-7
v_gene: TRBV29-1
d_gene: NA
CDR3nt: TGCAGCGCTACCGGGACCGGCTCCTACGAGCAGTACTTC
CDR3aa: CSATGTGSYEQYF

abundance: many
j_gene: TRBJ2-5
v_gene: TRBV28
d_gene: NA
CDR3nt: TGTGCCAGCAGCCCCATCGAGATTCAAGAGACCCAGTACTTC
CDR3aa: CASSPIEIQETQYF

abundance: few
j_gene: TRBJ1-1
v_gene: TRBV5-4
d_gene: NA
CDR3nt: TGTGCCAGCAGCTTCATATCGGGGACAAGAACTGAAGCTTTCTTT
CDR3aa: CASSFISGTRTEAFF

abundance: many
j_gene: TRBJ2-7
v_gene: TRBV18
d_gene: TRBD1
CDR3nt: TGTGCCAGCAGCACCGGGACAGGGAACTACGAGCAGTACTTC
CDR3aa: CASSTGTGNYEQYF

abundance: NA
j_gene: TRBJ2-7
v_gene: TRBV15
d_gene: NA
CDR3nt: TGTGCCACCAGCAGAGGTCCGGGCAGGGCGGTCGGCGAGCAGTACTTC
CDR3aa: CATSRGPGRAVGEQYF

abundance: many
j_gene: TRBJ2-7
v_gene: TRBV25-1
d_gene: TRBD2
CDR3nt: TGTGCCAGCAGGTCCGGGGGGAGCTACGAGCAGTACTTC
CDR3aa: CASRSGGSYEQYF

abundance: many
j_gene: TRBJ2-3
v_gene: TRBV20-1
d_gene: TRBD2
CDR3nt: TGCAGTGCTAGTAAGACTAGCGGGAGGCCGGATACGCAGTATTTT
CDR3aa: CSASKTSGRPDTQYF

abundance: NA
j_gene: TRBJ2-1
v_gene: TRBV19
d_gene: NA
CDR3nt: TGTGCCAGTAGGTCGGGAGCAAGTAGTAGAAACTACAATGAGCAGTTCTTC
CDR3aa: CASRSGASSRNYNEQFF

abundance: NA
j_gene: TRBJ2-7
v_gene: TRBV7-6
d_gene: NA
CDR3nt: TGTGCCAGCAGCTTAGGCACAGCGACCATAGGGGAGCAGTACTTC
CDR3aa: CASSLGTATIGEQYF

abundance: few
j_gene: TRBJ2-1
v_gene: TRBV6-2/TRBV6-3
d_gene: NA
CDR3nt: TGTGCCAGCAGAGTGGGCAATGAGCAGTTCTTC
CDR3aa: CASRVGNEQFF

abundance: NA
j_gene: TRBJ2-1
v_gene: TRBV5-1
d_gene: TRBD1
CDR3nt: TGCGCCAGCAGCCTCTGGACAGGGGCAAATGAGCAGTTCTTC
CDR3aa: CASSLWTGANEQFF

abundance: few
j_gene: TRBJ1-6
v_gene: TRBV7-2
d_gene: NA
CDR3nt: TGTGCCAGCAGCTTATCGTCAGCCCCTAATTCACCCCTCCACTTT
CDR3aa: CASSLSSAPNSPLHF

abundance: NA
j_gene: TRBJ1-6
v_gene: TRBV20-1
d_gene: NA
CDR3nt: TGCAGTGCTACGTTCTCAGACCCAATAAATTCACCCCTCCACTTT
CDR3aa: CSATFSDPINSPLHF

abundance: many
j_gene: TRBJ2-5
v_gene: TRBV7-9
d_gene: TRBD1
CDR3nt: TGTGCCAGCAGCTTCGGACAGGGGTTGAATCGGGAGACCCAGTACTTC
CDR3aa: CASSFGQGLNRETQYF

abundance: many
j_gene: TRBJ2-7
v_gene: TRBV5-1
d_gene: NA
CDR3nt: TGCGCCAGCAGCCGGGACAACGGCTACGAGCAGTACTTC
CDR3aa: CASSRDNGYEQYF

abundance: many
j_gene: TRBJ2-7
v_gene: TRBV7-2
d_gene: NA
CDR3nt: TGTGCCAGCAGCTTCGGGAACTCCTACGAGCAGTACTTC
CDR3aa: CASSFGNSYEQYF

abundance: few
j_gene: TRBJ2-3
v_gene: TRBV6-6
d_gene: NA
CDR3nt: TGTGCCAGCAGGCAGGAGTCGCGGACGCAGTATTTT
CDR3aa: CASRQESRTQYF

abundance: few
j_gene: TRBJ1-3
v_gene: TRBV3-1
d_gene: NA
CDR3nt: TGTGCCAGCAGCCAAATAAGAAACACCATATATTTT
CDR3aa: CASSQIRNTIYF

abundance: NA
j_gene: TRBJ2-1
v_gene: TRBV2
d_gene: NA
CDR3nt: TGTGCCAGCGAGGCATCCGCCCCCTACAATGAGCAGTTCTTC
CDR3aa: CASEASAPYNEQFF

abundance: NA
j_gene: TRBJ2-1
v_gene: TRBV2
d_gene: TRBD1
CDR3nt: TGTGCCAGCAGGGGAAGCGGGACAGGGGATAACAATGAGCAGTTCTTC
CDR3aa: CASRGSGTGDNNEQFF

abundance: few
j_gene: TRBJ2-7
v_gene: TRBV20-1
d_gene: TRBD1
CDR3nt: TGCAGTGCTACAGGGGGCTACTCCTACGAGCAGTACTTC
CDR3aa: CSATGGYSYEQYF

abundance: NA
j_gene: TRBJ1-2
v_gene: TRBV3-1
d_gene: NA
CDR3nt: TGTGCCAGCAGCCATACAAGGGCCGGCTACACCTTC
CDR3aa: CASSHTRAGYTF